This T cell receptor beta chain was sequenced in a study of T cell responses to AZD1222 COVID-19 vaccine. Study-wide findings and caveats: Baseline antibody screening turned up just 6 or 7 seropositive AZD1222 recipients. Females made up more of the donors, who were largely white British, and clonal diversity may have come out too low. Unmutated variant regions are reportedly targeted by nearly half of spike-specific TCRs. Spike-specific TCR breadth and depth grew following two AZD1222 doses.

About this clone: The antigen remains undetermined.

The method was immunoSEQ multiplex PCR; TCRdb's version includes in-frame clones alone and lacks a portion of them. This sample carries about 140,000 clones, 80% to 95% of them seen once, and the ten largest clones take roughly 3.5%. This CDR3 contains 15 residues. The V gene lost 4 bases and the J gene lost 4 bases, with 16 bases spanning the gap. Germline CDR1 is SGDLS and CDR2 is YYNGEE. Sequencing was performed on peripheral blood, taken 28 days after the second AZD1222 dose. This clonotype was sampled from an adult who received the AZD1222 COVID-19 vaccine. The chain has TRBV9 and TRBJ2-3; perhaps D is TRBD1 or TRBD2 (5 bases each). The DNA of the CDR3 is TGTGCCAGCAGCACCACCTCGGGGCTGGCAGATACGCAGTATTTT. Encoded protein: CASSTTSGLADTQYF.